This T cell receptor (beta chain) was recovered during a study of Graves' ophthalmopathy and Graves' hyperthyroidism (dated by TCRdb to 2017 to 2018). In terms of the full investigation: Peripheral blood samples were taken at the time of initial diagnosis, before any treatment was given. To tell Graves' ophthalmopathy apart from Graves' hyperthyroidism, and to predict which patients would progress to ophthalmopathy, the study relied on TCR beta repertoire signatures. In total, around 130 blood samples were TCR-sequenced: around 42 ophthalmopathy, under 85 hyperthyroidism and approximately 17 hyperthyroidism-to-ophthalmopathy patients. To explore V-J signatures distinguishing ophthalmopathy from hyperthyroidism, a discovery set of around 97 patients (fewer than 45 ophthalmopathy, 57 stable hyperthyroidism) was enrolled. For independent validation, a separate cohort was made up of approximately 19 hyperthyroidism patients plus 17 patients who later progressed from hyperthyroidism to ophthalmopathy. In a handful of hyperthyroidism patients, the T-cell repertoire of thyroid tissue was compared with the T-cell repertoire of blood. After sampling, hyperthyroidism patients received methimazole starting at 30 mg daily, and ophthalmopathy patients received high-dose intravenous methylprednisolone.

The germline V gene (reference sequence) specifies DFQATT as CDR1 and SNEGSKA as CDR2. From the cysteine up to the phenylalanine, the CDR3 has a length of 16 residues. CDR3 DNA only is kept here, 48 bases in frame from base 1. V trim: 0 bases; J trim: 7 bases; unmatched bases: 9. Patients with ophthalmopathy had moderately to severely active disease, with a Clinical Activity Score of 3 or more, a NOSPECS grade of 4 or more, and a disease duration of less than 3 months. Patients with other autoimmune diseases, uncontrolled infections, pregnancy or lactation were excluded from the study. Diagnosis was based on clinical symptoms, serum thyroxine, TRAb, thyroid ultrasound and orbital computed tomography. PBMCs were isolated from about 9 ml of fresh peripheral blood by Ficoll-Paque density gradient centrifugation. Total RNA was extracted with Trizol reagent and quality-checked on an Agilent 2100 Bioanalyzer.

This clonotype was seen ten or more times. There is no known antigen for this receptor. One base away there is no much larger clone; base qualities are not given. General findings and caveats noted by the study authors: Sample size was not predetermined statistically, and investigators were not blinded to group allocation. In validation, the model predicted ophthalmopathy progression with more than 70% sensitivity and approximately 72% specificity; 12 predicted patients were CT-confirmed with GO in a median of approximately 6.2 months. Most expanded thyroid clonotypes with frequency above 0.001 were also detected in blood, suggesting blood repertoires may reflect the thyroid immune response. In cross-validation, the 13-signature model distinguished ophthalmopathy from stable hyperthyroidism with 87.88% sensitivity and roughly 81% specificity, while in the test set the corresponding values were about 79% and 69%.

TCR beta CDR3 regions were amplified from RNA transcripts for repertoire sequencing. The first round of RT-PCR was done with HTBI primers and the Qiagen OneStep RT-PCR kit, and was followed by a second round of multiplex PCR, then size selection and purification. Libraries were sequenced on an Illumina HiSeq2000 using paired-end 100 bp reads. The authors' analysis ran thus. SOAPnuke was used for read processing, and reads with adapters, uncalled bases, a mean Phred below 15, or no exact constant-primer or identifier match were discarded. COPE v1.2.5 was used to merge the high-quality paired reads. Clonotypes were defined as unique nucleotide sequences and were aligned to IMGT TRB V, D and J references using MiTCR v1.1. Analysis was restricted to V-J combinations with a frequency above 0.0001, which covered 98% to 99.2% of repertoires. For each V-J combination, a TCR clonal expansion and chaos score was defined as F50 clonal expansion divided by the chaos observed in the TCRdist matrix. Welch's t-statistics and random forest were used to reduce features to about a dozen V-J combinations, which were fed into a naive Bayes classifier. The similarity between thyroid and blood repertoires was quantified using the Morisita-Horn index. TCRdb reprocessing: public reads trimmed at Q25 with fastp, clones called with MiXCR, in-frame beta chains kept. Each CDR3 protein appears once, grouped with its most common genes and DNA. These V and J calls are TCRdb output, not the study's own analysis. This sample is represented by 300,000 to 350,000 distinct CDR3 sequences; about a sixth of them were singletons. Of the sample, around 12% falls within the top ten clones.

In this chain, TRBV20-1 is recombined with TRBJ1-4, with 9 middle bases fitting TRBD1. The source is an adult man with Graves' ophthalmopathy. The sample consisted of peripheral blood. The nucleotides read TGCAGTGCTAGAGATCCTGCCGGGACAGGGATTGAAAAACTGTTTTTT. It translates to CSARDPAGTGIEKLFF.